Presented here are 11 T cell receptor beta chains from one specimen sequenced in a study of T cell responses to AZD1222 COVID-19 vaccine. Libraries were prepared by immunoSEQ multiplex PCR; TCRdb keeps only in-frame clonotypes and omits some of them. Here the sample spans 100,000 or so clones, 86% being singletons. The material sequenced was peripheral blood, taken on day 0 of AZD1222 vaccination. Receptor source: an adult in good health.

Here the CDR3 reads CASSPLSGHNEQFF. CDR3 nucleotides: TGTGCCAGCAGCCCACTTAGCGGGCACAATGAGCAGTTCTTC. The chain uses TRBV5-4 and TRBJ2-1; 7 bases are shared with TRBD2. This CDR3 spans 14 amino acids. The germline gives CDR1 SGHNT, CDR2 YYREEE (reference sequence). V lost 4 bases and J lost 5; bases outside the gene matches: 6.

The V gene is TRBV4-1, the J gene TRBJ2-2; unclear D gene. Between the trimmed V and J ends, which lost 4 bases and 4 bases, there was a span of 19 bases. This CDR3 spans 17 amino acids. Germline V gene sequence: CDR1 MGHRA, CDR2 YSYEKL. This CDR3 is CASSPLVPGPGTGELFF. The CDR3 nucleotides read TGCGCCAGCAGCCCGTTAGTCCCGGGCCCGGGCACCGGGGAGCTGTTTTTT.

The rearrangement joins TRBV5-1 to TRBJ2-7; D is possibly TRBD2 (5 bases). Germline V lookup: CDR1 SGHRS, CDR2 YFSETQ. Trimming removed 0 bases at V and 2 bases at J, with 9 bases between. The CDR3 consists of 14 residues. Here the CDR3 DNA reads TGCGCCAGCAGCTTGGATCCGGGAACCTACGAGCAGTACTTC. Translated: CASSLDPGTYEQYF.

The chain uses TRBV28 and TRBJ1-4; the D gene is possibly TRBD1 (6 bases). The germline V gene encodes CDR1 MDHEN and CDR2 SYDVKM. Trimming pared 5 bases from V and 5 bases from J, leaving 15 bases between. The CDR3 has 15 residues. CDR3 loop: CASSRTENLNEKLFF. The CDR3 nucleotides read TGTGCCAGCAGTCGGACAGAAAACCTAAATGAAAAACTGTTTTTT.

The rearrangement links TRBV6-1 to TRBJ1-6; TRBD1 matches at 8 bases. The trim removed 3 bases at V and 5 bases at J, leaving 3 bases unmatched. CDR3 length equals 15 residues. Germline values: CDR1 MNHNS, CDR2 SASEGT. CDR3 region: CASSEWGQDNSPLHF. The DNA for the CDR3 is TGTGCCAGCAGTGAGTGGGGACAGGATAATTCACCCCTCCACTTT.

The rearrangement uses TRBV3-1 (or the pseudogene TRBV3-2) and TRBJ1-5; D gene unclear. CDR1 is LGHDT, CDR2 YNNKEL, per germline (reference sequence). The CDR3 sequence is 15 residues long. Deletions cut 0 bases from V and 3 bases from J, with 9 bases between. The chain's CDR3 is CASSQDEENNQPQHF. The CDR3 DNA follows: TGTGCCAGCAGCCAAGATGAGGAGAACAATCAGCCCCAGCATTTT.

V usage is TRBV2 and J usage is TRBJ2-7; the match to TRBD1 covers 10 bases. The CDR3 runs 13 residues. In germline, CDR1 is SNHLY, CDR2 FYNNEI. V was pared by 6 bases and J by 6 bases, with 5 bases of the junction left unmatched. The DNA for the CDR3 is TGTGCCAGCAGGAGACAGGGGGCTTCCGAGCAGTACTTC. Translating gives CASRRQGASEQYF.

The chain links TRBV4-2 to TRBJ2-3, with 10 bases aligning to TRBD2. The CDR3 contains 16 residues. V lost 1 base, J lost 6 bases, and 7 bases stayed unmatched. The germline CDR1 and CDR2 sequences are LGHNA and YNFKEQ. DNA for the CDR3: TGTGCCAGCAGCCAAGTAGCTAGCGGGAGATTGGATACGCAGTATTTT. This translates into CASSQVASGRLDTQYF.

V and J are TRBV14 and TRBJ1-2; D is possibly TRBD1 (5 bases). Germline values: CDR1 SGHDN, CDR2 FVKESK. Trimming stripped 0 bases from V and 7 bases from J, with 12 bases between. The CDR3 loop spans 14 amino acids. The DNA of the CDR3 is TGTGCCAGCAGCCAAGATTCAGACAGCGGTGGCTACACCTTC. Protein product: CASSQDSDSGGYTF.

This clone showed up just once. The CDR3 here is CASKSDRQTYEQYF. CDR3 nucleotide sequence: TGTGCCAGCAAATCGGACAGGCAAACCTACGAGCAGTACTTC. The J gene is TRBJ2-7, the V gene TRBV7-2, with TRBD1 matching over 7 bases. This CDR3 region has 14 residues. With 7 bases clipped from V and 2 bases from J, the junction kept 8 bases outside the gene matches. In germline, CDR1 is SGHTA, CDR2 FQGNSA.

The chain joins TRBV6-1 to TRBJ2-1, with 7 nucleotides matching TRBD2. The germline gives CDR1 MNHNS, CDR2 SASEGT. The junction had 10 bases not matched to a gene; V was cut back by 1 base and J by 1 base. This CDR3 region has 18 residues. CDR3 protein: CASSEGFGGRISYNEQFF. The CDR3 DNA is TGTGCCAGCAGTGAAGGGTTTGGCGGGAGAATTTCCTACAATGAGCAGTTCTTC.